Listed below are T cell receptor beta chains from one sample, sequenced in a study of T cell responses to AZD1222 COVID-19 vaccine. Generated by immunoSEQ multiplex PCR, the TCRdb table keeps only in-frame clones and is missing some. The repertoire holds 75,000 to 100,000 clones, 90% to 95% seen once, with 9.5% to 15% in the top ten. The sample here was peripheral blood, taken on day 0 of AZD1222 vaccination. Source of these receptors: an adult in good health. Both conserved end residues are part of each CDR3. A D gene is named only where the DNA matches it firmly. Clone size is stated in some rows and not others, as once, few, many or a class when expanded.

D: -; J: TRBJ1-2; V: TRBV3-1/TRBV3-2; size: -; DNA: TGTGCCAGCAGCCAAGACGTGGGGGCAGGGAAACGTTCGGGGAGCTTC; CDR3: CASSQDVGAGKRSGSF
D: TRBD1; J: TRBJ1-6; V: TRBV3-1/TRBV3-2; size: -; DNA: TGTGCCAGCAGACCAGGGGGCGGTTCACCCCTCCACTTT; CDR3: CASRPGGGSPLHF
D: -; J: TRBJ2-7; V: TRBV7-9; size: -; DNA: TGTGCCAGCAGCTCGACGAGCAGGGACTCCTACGAGCAGTACTTC; CDR3: CASSSTSRDSYEQYF
D: -; J: TRBJ1-5; V: TRBV19; size: -; DNA: TGTGCCAGTAGTATAACAGATAGCAATCAGCCCCAGCATTTT; CDR3: CASSITDSNQPQHF
D: -; J: TRBJ2-3; V: TRBV5-1; size: once; DNA: TGCGCCAGCAGCCCACAGGGAATGGATTTCACAGATACGCAGTATTTT; CDR3: CASSPQGMDFTDTQYF
D: -; J: TRBJ2-2; V: TRBV7-2; size: -; DNA: TGTGCCAGGTACACCGGGGAGCTGTTTTTT; CDR3: CARYTGELFF
D: TRBD1; J: TRBJ1-6; V: TRBV18; size: -; DNA: TGTGCCAGCTCACCTCGGACAGGGGAAGATTCACCCCTCCACTTT; CDR3: CASSPRTGEDSPLHF
D: -; J: TRBJ2-1; V: TRBV25-1; size: -; DNA: TGTGCCAGCAGTGATTTCTACAATGAGCAGTTCTTC; CDR3: CASSDFYNEQFF
D: -; J: TRBJ2-4; V: TRBV10-1; size: -; DNA: TGCGCCAGCACTAGGACAGAGGTAGGCAAAAACATTCAGTACTTC; CDR3: CASTRTEVGKNIQYF
D: -; J: TRBJ1-1; V: TRBV14; size: -; DNA: TGTGCCAGCAGCCAAGGAGGCCGCCTAAATTTCTTT; CDR3: CASSQGGRLNFF